This T cell receptor beta chain was captured by sequencing in a study of type 1 regulatory T cells. Turning to the study itself: T-allo10 is a Tr1-enriched, alloantigen-specific CD4 T cell product made in vitro. Study-wide points: Compared with non-Tr1 cells, Tr1 cells showed a narrower TCR repertoire.

The V end was cut by 0 bases, the J end by 0 bases, with 7 bases between. The CDR3 runs to 15 residues. From germline, CDR1 is SGDLS and CDR2 YYNGEE. Remarks on this clonotype: The antigen is not known.

TCRdb re-called the reads with MiXCR, one entry per CDR3 protein. The sample contains more than 60,000 distinct CDR3 sequences, approximately 50% of which appear only once. The chain combines TRBV9 with TRBJ2-1; D remains ambiguous. The receptor was derived from a human donor in good health. The sample comprised cultured non-Tr1 T cells, either the whole culture or a sorted T cell fraction (not recorded which). CDR3 region: CASSVEVGSYNEQFF. CDR3 coding DNA: TGTGCCAGCAGCGTAGAGGTGGGCTCCTACAATGAGCAGTTCTTC.